These T cell receptor beta chains were read from a single sample in a study of early T cells in non-severe SARS-CoV-2 infection. TCRdb reanalysed the 5' RACE reads using MiXCR and keeps one entry per CDR3 protein. This table has around 78,000 distinct CDR3 sequences, about 14% appearing once. The specimen was whole blood. These receptors originate from an adult who was a healthcare worker with PCR-confirmed SARS-CoV-2 infection or an uninfected control (not recorded which). CDR3s include the opening cysteine and the closing phenylalanine or tryptophan. The order of the fields is V gene, J gene, clone size, D gene, CDR3 protein, CDR3 DNA. D genes are given only for firm matches. Size is omitted from some rows. Given values are once, few, many or a class for expanded clones.

TRBV6-5,TRBJ1-1,many,TRBD1,CASSYSQGATEAFF,TGTGCCAGCAGTTACTCGCAGGGGGCGACTGAAGCTTTCTTT
TRBV29-1,TRBJ2-7,few,-,CSVEVSYEQYF,TGCAGCGTTGAAGTGAGCTACGAGCAGTACTTC
TRBV29-1,TRBJ2-1,few,-,CSVDYSSAPSEQFF,TGCAGCGTTGATTATTCTAGCGCACCGAGTGAGCAGTTCTTC
TRBV2,TRBJ2-1,many,-,CASRGLRGGDEQFF,TGTGCCAGCAGGGGTCTGAGGGGTGGCGATGAGCAGTTCTTC
TRBV11-2,TRBJ2-5,few,-,CASSGRLDETQYF,TGTGCCAGCAGTGGCCGGCTTGACGAGACCCAGTACTTC
TRBV21-1,TRBJ2-1,-,-,CASSKTSRFF,TGTGCCAGCAGCAAGACGTCTCGGTTCTTC
TRBV29-1,TRBJ1-1,-,-,CSVGEVTEAFF,TGCAGCGTTGGTGAGGTGACTGAAGCTTTCTTT
TRBV5-1,TRBJ2-4,many,-,CASSSLGTQKNIQYF,TGCGCCAGCAGCTCGTTAGGGACCCAGAAAAACATTCAGTACTTC
TRBV12-3/TRBV12-4,TRBJ1-5,-,-,CASSRQNQPQHF,TGTGCCAGCAGTCGACAGAATCAGCCCCAGCATTTT
TRBV24-1,TRBJ1-2,many,-,CATSDPRRNYGYTF,TGTGCCACCAGTGACCCGAGAAGGAACTATGGCTACACCTTC
TRBV20-1,TRBJ2-3,many,-,CSAPPGPAAGTQYF,TGCAGTGCTCCCCCCGGTCCGGCGGCGGGTACGCAGTATTTT
TRBV7-2,TRBJ2-7,-,-,CASSLTSPYEQYF,TGTGCCAGCAGCTTAACGTCACCCTACGAGCAGTACTTC
TRBV19,TRBJ1-4,many,-,CASSHPATNEKLFF,TGTGCCAGTAGTCACCCTGCAACTAATGAAAAACTGTTTTTT
TRBV3-1,TRBJ1-2,few,-,CASSQNGLANYGYTF,TGTGCCAGCAGCCAGAACGGCCTGGCTAACTATGGCTACACCTTC
TRBV5-1,TRBJ1-2,-,-,CASSLEGNGPYGYTF,TGCGCCAGCAGCTTGGAGGGCAACGGACCCTATGGCTACACCTTC
TRBV6-6,TRBJ1-4,few,-,CASTPDQPEKLFF,TGTGCCAGCACCCCGGACCAACCAGAAAAACTGTTTTTT
TRBV5-1,TRBJ1-1,few,TRBD1,CASSWRQGGRDSEAFF,TGCGCCAGCAGCTGGCGACAGGGAGGAAGGGACTCTGAAGCTTTCTTT
TRBV11-2,TRBJ2-2,-,-,CASSWDTGFFTGEPFF,TGTGCCAGCAGCTGGGACACAGGGTTTTTCACCGGGGAGCCGTTTTTT
TRBV12-3/TRBV12-4,TRBJ1-6,few,-,CASSFRTNSPLHF,TGTGCCAGCAGTTTCCGCACAAATTCACCCCTCCACTTT
TRBV6-1,TRBJ1-1,few,TRBD1,CASSEGRVTGLWAFF,TGTGCCAGCAGTGAAGGCCGCGTGACAGGGTTGTGGGCTTTCTTT
TRBV2,TRBJ2-7,many,TRBD2,CASSPGTSRYEQYF,TGTGCCAGCAGTCCCGGGACTAGTCGCTACGAGCAGTACTTC
TRBV5-5,TRBJ2-3,-,-,CASSLIQADTQYF,TGTGCCAGCAGCTTGATACAGGCAGATACGCAGTATTTT
TRBV12-3/TRBV12-4,TRBJ1-6,-,-,CASREGVSPLHF,TGTGCCAGCAGAGAGGGTGTCTCACCCCTCCACTTT
TRBV5-4,TRBJ1-6,-,-,CASSLATSVRSYNSPLHF,TGTGCCAGCAGCTTGGCCACCTCAGTACGCTCCTATAATTCACCCCTCCACTTT
TRBV29-1,TRBJ2-7,-,-,CSVLFEQYF,TGCAGCGTTCTCTTCGAGCAGTACTTC
TRBV14,TRBJ2-7,many,-,CASSQGNEQYF,TGTGCCAGCAGCCAGGGTAACGAGCAGTACTTC
TRBV29-1,TRBJ2-3,few,TRBD2,CSVEESGLAGVTDTQYF,TGCAGCGTTGAAGAATCGGGTCTAGCGGGGGTCACAGATACGCAGTATTTT
TRBV5-4,TRBJ1-1,many,-,CASSWAGLTEAFF,TGTGCCAGCAGCTGGGCAGGGCTCACTGAAGCTTTCTTT
TRBV20-1,TRBJ2-5,medium-sized,-,CSARAGEHQETQYF,TGCAGTGCTAGGGCCGGGGAGCACCAAGAGACCCAGTACTTC